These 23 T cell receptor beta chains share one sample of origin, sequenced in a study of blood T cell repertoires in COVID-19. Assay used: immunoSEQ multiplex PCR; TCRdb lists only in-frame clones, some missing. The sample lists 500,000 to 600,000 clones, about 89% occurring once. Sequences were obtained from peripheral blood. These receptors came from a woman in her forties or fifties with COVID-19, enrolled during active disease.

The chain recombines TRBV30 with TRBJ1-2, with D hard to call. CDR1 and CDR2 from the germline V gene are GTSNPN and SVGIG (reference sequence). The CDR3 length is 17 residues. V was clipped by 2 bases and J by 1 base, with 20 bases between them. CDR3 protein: CAWSRAKFSGFNYGYTF. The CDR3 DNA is TGTGCCTGGAGTAGAGCTAAATTCAGCGGATTTAACTATGGCTACACCTTC. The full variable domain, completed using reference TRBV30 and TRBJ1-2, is SQTIHQWPATLVQPVGSPLSLECTVEGTSNPNLYWYRQAAGRGLQLLFYSVGIGQISSEVPQNLSASRPQDRQFILSSKKLLLSDSGFYLCAWSRAKFSGFNYGYTFGSGTRLTVV.

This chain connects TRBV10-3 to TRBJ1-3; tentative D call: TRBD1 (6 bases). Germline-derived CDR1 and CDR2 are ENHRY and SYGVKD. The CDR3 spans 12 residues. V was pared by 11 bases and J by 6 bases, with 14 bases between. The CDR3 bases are TGTGCCTCACAGGGTTCAGTAAACACCATATATTTT. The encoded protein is CASQGSVNTIYF.

CDR3 residues: CASSWDSYEQYF. The CDR3 DNA sequence: TGCGCCAGCAGCTGGGACAGCTACGAGCAGTACTTC. The chain links TRBV5-1 to TRBJ2-7; 7 bases are shared with TRBD1. Losses at the gene ends were 3 bases for V and 3 bases for J; bases not matched to a gene: 0. The CDR3 spans 12 residues. Germline CDR1 is SGHRS and CDR2 is YFSETQ.

The CDR3 nucleotides read TGCAGCGTTGGGGGAGGTCCTGTGGGTTTCAATGAGCAGTTCTTC. Its protein product is CSVGGGPVGFNEQFF. The chain links TRBV29-1 to TRBJ2-1; D perhaps matches TRBD2 (6 bases). CDR1 and CDR2 from the germline V gene are SQVTM and ANQGSEA. V lost 4 bases, J lost 6 bases, and 19 bases lay in between. The CDR3 has 15 amino acids.

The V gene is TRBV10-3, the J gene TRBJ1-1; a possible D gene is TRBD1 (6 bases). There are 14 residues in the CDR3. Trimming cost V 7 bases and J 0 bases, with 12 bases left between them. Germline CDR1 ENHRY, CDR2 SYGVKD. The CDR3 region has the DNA TGTGCCATCAAGGACAGTCAGATGAACACTGAAGCTTTCTTT. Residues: CAIKDSQMNTEAFF.

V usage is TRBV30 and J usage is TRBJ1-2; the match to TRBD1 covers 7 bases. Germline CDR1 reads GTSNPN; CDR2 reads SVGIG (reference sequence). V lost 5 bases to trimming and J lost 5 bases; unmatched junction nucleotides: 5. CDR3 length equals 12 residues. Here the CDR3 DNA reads TGTGCCTGGGGATGGGACAGTTATGGCTACACCTTC. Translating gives CAWGWDSYGYTF.

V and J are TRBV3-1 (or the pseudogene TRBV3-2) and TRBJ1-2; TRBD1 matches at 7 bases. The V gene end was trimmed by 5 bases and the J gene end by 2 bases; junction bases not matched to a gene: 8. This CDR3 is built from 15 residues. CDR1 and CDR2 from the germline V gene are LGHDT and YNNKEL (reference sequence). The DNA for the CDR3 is TGTGCCAGCAGCGGTGCACCGACAGGGAACTATGGCTACACCTTC. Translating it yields CASSGAPTGNYGYTF.

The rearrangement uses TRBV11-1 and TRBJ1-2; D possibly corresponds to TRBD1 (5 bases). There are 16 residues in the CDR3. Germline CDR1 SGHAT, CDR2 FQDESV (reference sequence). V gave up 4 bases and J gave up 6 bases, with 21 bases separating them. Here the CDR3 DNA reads TGTGCCAGCAGCTCACCAGCGGTCGGGGGTTGGGATGGCTACACCTTC. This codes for CASSSPAVGGWDGYTF. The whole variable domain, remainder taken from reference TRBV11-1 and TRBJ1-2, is EAEVAQSPRYKITEKSQAVAFWCDPISGHATLYWYRQILGQGPELLVQFQDESVVDDSQLPKDRFSAERLKGVDSTLKIQPAELGDSAMYLCASSSPAVGGWDGYTFGSGTRLTVV.

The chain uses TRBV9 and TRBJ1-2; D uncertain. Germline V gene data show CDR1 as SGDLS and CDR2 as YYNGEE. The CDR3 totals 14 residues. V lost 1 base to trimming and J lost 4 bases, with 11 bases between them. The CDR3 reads CASSVYEARYGYTF. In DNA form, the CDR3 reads TGTGCCAGCAGCGTATATGAGGCCCGCTATGGCTACACCTTC.

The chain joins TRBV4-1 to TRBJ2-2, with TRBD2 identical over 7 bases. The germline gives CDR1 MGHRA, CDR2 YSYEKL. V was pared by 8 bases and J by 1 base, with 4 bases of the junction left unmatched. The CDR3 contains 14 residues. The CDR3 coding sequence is TGCGCCAGCGGGGAGGGGCGGAACACCGGGGAGCTGTTTTTT. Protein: CASGEGRNTGELFF.

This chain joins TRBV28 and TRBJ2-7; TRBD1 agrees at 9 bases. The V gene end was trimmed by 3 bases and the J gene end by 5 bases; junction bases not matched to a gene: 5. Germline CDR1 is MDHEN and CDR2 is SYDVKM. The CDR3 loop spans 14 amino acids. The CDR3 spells CASSLGTGLDEQYF. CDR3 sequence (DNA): TGTGCCAGCAGTTTGGGGACAGGGTTGGACGAGCAGTACTTC. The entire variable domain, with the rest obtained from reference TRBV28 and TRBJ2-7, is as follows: DVKVTQSSRYLVKRTGEKVFLECVQDMDHENMFWYRQDPGLGLRLIYFSYDVKMKEKGDIPEGYSVSREKKERFSLILESASTNQTSMYLCASSLGTGLDEQYFGPGTRLTVT.

The CDR3 loop is CSVVVDYEQYF. CDR3 coding DNA: TGCAGTGTAGTGGTTGATTACGAGCAGTACTTC. The V gene is TRBV20-1, the J gene TRBJ2-7; D is uncertain. Germline V gives CDR1 DFQATT, CDR2 SNEGSKA (reference sequence). V was clipped by 7 bases and J by 4 bases, with 11 bases between them. The CDR3 has 11 amino acids.

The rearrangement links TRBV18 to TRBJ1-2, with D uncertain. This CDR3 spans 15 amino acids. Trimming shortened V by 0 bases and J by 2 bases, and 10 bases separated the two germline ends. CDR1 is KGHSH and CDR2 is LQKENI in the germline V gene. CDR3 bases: TGTGCCAGCTCACCACCGGTTCCGGTCAACTATGGCTACACCTTC. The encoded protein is CASSPPVPVNYGYTF.

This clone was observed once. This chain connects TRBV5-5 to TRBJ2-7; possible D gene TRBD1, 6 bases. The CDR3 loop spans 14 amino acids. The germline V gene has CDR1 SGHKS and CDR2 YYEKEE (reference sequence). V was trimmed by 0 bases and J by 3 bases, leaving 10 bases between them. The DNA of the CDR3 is TGTGCCAGCAGCTTGGTCCGGACAGACTACGAGCAGTACTTC. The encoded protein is CASSLVRTDYEQYF.

The CDR3 nucleotides are TGTGCCAGCAGTCCCAGGACAGGGAGGTATGGCTACACCTTC. Amino acids: CASSPRTGRYGYTF. J is TRBJ1-2 and V is TRBV6-5, with TRBD1 matching 8 bases. This CDR3 comprises 14 residues. Germline loops: CDR1 MNHEY, CDR2 SVGAGI. The J segment lost 5 bases and the V segment lost 5 bases, leaving 7 bases of the junction unmatched.

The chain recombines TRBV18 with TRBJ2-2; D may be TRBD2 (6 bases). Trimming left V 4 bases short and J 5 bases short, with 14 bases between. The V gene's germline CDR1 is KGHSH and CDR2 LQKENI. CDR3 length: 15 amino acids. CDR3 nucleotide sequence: TGTGCCAGCTCACTTGGGACTGCTGGGACCGGGGAGCTGTTTTTT. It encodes CASSLGTAGTGELFF. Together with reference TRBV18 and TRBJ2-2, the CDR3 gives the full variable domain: NAGVMQNPRHLVRRRGQEARLRCSPMKGHSHVYWYRQLPEEGLKFMVYLQKENIIDESGMPKERFSAEFPKEGPSILRIQQVVRGDSAAYFCASSLGTAGTGELFFGEGSRLTVL.

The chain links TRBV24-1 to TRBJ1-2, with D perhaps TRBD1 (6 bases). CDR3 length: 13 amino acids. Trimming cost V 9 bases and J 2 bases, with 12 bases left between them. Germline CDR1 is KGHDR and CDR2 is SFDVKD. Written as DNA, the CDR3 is TGTGCCACCTCAAACACAGGGAACTATGGCTACACCTTC. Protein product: CATSNTGNYGYTF.

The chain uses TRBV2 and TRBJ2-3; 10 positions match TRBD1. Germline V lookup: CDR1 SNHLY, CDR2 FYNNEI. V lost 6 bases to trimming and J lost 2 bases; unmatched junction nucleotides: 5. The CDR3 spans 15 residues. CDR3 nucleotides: TGTGCCAGCAGGGGGACAGGGGCCGACACAGATACGCAGTATTTT. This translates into CASRGTGADTDTQYF.

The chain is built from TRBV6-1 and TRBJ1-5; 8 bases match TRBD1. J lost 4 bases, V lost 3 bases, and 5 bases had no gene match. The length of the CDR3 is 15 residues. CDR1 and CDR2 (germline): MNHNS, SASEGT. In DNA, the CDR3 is TGTGCCAGCAGTGACAGGGGGCTCGGGAATCAGCCCCAGCATTTT. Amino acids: CASSDRGLGNQPQHF.

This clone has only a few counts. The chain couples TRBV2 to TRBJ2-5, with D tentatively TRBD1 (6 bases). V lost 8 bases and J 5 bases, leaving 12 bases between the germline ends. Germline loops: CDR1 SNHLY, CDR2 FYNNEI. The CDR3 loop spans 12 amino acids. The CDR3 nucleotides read TGTGCCAGCCACGGTGGGGGCGAGACCCAGTACTTC. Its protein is CASHGGGETQYF.

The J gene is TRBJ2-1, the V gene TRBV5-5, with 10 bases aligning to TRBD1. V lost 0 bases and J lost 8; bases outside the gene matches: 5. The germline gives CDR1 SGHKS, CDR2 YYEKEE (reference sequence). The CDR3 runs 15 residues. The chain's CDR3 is CASSLGGQGTDEQFF. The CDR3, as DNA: TGTGCCAGCAGCTTGGGGGGACAGGGGACGGATGAGCAGTTCTTC.

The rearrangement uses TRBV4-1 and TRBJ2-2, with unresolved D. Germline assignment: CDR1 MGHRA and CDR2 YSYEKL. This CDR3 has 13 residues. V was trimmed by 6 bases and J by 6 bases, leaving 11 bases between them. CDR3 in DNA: TGCGCCAGCAGGGCTCTAGAGGCCGGGGAGCTGTTTTTT. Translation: CASRALEAGELFF.

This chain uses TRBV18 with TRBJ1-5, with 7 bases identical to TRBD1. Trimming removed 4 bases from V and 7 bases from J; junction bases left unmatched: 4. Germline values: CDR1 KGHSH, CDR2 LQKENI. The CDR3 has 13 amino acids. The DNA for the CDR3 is TGTGCCAGCTCACTGGACAGGAGACAGCCCCAGCATTTT. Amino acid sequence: CASSLDRRQPQHF.